The source of this T cell receptor beta chain is a study of T cells in Graves' hyperthyroidism and ophthalmopathy. The CDR3 consists of 12 residues. From germline, CDR1 is LNHDA and CDR2 SQIVND (reference sequence). With regard to this clonotype: Its antigen is as yet unknown. A much larger clone is a single base away; this may be a read error.

Template material for amplifying TCR beta CDR3 regions consisted of RNA transcripts. When the TCR CDR3 underwent first-round RT-PCR, the HTBI primer set was used. A single record per CDR3 protein comes from TCRdb applying MiXCR to the multiplex PCR reads. The sample contains just over 550,000 distinct CDR3 sequences, just over 45% of which appear only once. For Graves' hyperthyroidism to be stable, ophthalmopathy could not progress within 18 months. The study based diagnoses on clinical symptoms, serum thyroxine and TRAb, thyroid ultrasound and orbital computed tomography. Study-wide points: Blood also contained most expanded thyroid clonotypes above 0.001.

The chain uses TRBV19 and TRBJ1-2; unclear D gene. The TCR originated in a woman aged 18-30 years with Graves' hyperthyroidism. The sequenced sample consisted of peripheral blood or thyroid tissue (not recorded which). The CDR3 DNA reads TGTGTCAGTAGTACCGGTGGGCTTGGCTACACCTTC. It specifies CVSSTGGLGYTF.